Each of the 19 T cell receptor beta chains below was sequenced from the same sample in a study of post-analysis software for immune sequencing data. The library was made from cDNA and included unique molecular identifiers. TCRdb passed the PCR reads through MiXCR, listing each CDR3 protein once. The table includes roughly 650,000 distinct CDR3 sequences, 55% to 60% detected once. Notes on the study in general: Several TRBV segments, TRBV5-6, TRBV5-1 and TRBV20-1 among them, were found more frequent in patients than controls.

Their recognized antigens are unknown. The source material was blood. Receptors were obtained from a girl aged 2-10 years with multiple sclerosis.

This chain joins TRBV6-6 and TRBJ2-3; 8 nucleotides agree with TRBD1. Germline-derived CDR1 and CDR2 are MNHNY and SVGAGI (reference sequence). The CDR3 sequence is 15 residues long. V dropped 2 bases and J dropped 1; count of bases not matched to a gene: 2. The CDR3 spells CASSYGQGGTDTQYF. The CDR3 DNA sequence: TGTGCCAGCAGTTACGGACAGGGTGGCACAGATACGCAGTATTTT.

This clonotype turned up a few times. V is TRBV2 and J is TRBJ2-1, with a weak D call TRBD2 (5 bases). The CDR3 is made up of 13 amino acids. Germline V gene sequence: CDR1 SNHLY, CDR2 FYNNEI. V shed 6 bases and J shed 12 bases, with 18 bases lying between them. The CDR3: CASREEVEDGQFF. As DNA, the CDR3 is TGTGCCAGCAGGGAGGAGGTCGAGGACGGGCAGTTCTTC.

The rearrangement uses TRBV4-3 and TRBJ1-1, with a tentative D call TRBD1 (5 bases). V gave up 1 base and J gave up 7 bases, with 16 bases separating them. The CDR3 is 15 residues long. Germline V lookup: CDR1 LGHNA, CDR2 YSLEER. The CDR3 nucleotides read TGCGCCAGCAGCCAAGCTATAGGGGCACAGCTTGAAGCTTTCTTT. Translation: CASSQAIGAQLEAFF.

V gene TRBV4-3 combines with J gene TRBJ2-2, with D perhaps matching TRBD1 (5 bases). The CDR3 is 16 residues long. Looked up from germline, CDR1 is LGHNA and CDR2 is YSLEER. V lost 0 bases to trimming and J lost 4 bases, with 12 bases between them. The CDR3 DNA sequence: TGCGCCAGCAGCCAAGATGTAGGGGCGGTCACCGGGGAGCTGTTTTTT. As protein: CASSQDVGAVTGELFF.

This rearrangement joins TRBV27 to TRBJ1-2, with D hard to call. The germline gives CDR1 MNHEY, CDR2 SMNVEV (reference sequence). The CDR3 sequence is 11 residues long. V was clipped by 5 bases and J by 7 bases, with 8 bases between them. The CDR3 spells CASSEGFGYTF. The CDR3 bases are TGTGCCAGCAGTGAAGGGTTTGGCTACACCTTC.

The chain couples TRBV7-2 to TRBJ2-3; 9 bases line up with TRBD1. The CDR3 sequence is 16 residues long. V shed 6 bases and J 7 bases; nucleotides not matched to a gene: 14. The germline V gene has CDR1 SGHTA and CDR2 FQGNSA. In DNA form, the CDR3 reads TGTGCCAGCAGGGGCTGGGGGGACAGGGAAGCCTATACGCAGTATTTT. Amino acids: CASRGWGDREAYTQYF.

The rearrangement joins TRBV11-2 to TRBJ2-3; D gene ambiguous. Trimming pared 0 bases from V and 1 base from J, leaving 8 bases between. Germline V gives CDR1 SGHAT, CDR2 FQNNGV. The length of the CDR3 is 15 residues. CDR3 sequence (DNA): TGTGCCAGCAGCTTAGATACCCATGGCACAGATACGCAGTATTTT. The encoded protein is CASSLDTHGTDTQYF.

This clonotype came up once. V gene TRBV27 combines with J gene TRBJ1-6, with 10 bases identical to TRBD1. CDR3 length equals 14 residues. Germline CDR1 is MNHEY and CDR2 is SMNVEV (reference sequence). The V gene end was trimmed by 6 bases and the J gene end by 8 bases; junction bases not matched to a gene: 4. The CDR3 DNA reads TGTGCCAGCAGACCTGGGACAGGGGATTCACCCCTCCACTTT. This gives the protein CASRPGTGDSPLHF.

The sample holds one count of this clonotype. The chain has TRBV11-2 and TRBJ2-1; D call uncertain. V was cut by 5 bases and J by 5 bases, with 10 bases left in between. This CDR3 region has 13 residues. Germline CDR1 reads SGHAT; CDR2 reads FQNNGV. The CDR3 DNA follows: TGTGCCAGCAGCCCGGACGGAAACAATGAGCAGTTCTTC. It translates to CASSPDGNNEQFF.

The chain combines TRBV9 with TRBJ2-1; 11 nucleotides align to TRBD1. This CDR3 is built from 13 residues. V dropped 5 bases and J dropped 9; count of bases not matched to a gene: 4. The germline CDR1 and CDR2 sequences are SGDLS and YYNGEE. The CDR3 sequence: CASRGQGESEQFF. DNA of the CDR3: TGTGCCAGCAGGGGACAGGGGGAGTCTGAGCAGTTCTTC.

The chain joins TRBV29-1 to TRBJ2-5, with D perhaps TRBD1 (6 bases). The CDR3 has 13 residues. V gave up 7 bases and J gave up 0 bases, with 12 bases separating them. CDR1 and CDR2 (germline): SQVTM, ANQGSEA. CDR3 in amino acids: CSAEGENQETQYF. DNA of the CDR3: TGCAGCGCCGAGGGGGAAAACCAAGAGACCCAGTACTTC.

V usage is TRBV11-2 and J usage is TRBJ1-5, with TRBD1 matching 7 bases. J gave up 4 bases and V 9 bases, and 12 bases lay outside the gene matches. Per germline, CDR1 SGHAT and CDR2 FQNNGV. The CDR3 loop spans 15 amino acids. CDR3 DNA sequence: TGTGCCAGTAGCGACCGACAGGGAGGGAATCAGCCCCAGCATTTT. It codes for CASSDRQGGNQPQHF.

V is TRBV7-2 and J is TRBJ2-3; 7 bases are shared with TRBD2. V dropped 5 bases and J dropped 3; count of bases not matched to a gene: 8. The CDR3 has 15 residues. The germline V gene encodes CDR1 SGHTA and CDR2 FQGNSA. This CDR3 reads CASSSRGGTTDTQYF. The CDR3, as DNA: TGTGCCAGCAGCAGTCGCGGGGGTACGACAGATACGCAGTATTTT.

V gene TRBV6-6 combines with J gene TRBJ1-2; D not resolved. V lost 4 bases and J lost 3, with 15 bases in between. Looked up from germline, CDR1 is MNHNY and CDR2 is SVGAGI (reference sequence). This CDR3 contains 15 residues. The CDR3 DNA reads TGTGCCAGCAGTTTTGCCATGGGAGGCCACTATGGCTACACCTTC. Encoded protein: CASSFAMGGHYGYTF.

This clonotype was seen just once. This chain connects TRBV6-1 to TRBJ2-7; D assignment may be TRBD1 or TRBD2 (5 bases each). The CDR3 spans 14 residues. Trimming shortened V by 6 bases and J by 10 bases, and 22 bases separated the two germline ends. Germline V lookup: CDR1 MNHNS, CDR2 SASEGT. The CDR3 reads CASSSGTSKGAQYF. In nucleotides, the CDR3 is TGTGCCAGCAGCTCCGGGACCTCAAAAGGGGCCCAGTACTTC.

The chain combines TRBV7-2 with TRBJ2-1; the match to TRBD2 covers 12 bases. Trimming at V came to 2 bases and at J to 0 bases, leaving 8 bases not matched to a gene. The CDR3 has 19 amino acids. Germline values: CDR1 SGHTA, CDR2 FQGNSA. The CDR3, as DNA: TGTGCCAGCAGCTTACGCTCGGGACTAGCGGGTTACTCCTACAATGAGCAGTTCTTC. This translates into CASSLRSGLAGYSYNEQFF.

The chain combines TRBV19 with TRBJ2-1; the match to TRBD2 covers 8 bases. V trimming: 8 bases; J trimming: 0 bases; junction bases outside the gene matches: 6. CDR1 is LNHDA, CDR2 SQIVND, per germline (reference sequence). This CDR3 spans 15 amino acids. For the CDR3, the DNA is TGTGCCAGTCGTTTACGGGGGGGCTCCTACAATGAGCAGTTCTTC. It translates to CASRLRGGSYNEQFF.

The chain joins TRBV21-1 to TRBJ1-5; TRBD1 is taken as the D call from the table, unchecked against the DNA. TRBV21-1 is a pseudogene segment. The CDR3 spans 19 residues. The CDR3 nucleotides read TGTGCCAGCAGCAAATCCCCCTGGGACAGGGGGCGCGGCAATCAGCCCCAGCATTTT. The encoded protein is CASSKSPWDRGRGNQPQHF.

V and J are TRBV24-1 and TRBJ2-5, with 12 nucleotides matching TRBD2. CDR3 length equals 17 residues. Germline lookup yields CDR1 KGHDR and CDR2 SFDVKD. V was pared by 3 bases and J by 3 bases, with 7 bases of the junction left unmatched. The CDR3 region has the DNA TGTGCCACCAGTGATCCCCCCTCTAGCGGGGGGGAAGAGACCCAGTACTTC. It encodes CATSDPPSSGGEETQYF.